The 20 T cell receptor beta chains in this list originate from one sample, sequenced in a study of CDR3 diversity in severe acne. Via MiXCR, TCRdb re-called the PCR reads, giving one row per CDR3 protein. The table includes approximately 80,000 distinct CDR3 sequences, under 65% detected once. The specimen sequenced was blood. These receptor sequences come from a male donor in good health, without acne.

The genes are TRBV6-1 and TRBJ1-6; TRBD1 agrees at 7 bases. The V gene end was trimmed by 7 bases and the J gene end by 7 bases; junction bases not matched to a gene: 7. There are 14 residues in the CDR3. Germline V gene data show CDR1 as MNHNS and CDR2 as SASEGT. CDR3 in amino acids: CASIRQGKNSPLHF. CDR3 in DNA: TGTGCCAGCATTAGACAGGGCAAGAATTCACCCCTCCACTTT.

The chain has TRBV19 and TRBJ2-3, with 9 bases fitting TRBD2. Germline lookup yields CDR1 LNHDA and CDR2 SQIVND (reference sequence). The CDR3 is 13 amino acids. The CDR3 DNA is TGTGTTATAAGGGGCGGGGGGGGGGATACGCAGTATTTT. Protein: CVIRGGGGDTQYF.

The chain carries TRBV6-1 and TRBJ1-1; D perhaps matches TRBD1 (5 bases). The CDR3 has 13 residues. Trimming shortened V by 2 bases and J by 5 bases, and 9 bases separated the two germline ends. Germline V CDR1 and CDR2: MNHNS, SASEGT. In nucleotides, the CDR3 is TGTGCCAGCAGTGAACAAGGGGAGACTGAAGCTTTCTTT. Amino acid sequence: CASSEQGETEAFF.

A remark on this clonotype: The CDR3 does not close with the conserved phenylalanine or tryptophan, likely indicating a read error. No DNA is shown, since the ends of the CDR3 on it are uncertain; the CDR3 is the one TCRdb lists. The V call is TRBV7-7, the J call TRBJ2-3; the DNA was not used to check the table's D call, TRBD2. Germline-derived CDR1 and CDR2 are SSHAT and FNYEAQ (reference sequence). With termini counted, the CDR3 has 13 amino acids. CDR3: CASSPRGHRYAVV.

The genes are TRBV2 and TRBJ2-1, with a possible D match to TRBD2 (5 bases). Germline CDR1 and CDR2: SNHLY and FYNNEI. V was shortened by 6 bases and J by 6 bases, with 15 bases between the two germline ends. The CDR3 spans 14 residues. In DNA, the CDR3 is TGTGCCAGCAGGAGAGAGGGTGAGGGCAATGAGCAGTTCTTC. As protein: CASRREGEGNEQFF.

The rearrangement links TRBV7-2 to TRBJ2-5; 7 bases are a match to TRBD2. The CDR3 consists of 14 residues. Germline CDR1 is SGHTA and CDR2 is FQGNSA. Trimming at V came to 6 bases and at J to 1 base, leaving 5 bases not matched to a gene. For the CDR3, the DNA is TGTGCCAGCAGGGAAACTAGCGTCCAAGAGACCCAGTACTTC. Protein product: CASRETSVQETQYF. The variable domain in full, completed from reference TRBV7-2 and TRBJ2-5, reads GAGVSQSPSNKVTEKGKDVELRCDPISGHTALYWYRQSLGQGLEFLIYFQGNSAPDKSGLPSDRFSAERTGGSVSTLTIQRTQQEDSAVYLCASRETSVQETQYFGPGTRLLVL.

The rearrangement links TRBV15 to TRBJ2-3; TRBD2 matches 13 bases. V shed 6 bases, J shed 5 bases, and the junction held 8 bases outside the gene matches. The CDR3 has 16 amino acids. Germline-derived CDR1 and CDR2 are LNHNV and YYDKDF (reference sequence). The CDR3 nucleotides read TGTGCCACCAGGGGCGGACTAGCGGGAGTAGGAGATACGCAGTATTTT. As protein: CATRGGLAGVGDTQYF.

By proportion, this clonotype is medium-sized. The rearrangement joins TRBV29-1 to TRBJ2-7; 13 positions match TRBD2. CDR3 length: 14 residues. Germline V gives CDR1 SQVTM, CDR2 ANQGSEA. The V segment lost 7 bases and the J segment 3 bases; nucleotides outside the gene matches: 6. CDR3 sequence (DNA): TGCAGCGCCGGCAGACTAGCGGGAGGCTACGAGCAGTACTTC. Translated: CSAGRLAGGYEQYF.

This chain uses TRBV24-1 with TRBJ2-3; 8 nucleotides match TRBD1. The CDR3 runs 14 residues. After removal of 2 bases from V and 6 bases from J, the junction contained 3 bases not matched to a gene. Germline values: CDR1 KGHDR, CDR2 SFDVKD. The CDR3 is CATSDSGGVDTQYF. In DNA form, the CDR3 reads TGTGCCACCAGTGATTCAGGGGGCGTGGATACGCAGTATTTT.

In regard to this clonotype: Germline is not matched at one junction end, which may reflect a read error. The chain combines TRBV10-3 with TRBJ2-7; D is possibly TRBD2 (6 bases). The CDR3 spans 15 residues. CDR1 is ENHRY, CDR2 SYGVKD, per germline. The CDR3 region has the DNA TGTGCCAGCAGTCTTGAAAGAGCGGAGGGGTACGAGCAGTACTTC. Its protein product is CASSLERAEGYEQYF.

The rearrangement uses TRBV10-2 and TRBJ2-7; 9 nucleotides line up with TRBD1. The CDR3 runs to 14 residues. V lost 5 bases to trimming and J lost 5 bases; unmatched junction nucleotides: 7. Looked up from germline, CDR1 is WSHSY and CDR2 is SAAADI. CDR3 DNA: TGCGCCAGCAGTCAAAGCCGGGACAGGGACGAGCAGTACTTC. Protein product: CASSQSRDRDEQYF.

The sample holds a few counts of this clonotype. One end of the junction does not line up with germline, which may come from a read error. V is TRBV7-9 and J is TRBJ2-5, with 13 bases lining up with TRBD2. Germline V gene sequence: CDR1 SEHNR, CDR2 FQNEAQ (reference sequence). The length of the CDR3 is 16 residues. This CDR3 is CASSSGLAGLGETQYF. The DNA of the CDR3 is TGTGCTAGCAGCTCGGGACTAGCGGGACTGGGGGAGACCCAGTACTTC.

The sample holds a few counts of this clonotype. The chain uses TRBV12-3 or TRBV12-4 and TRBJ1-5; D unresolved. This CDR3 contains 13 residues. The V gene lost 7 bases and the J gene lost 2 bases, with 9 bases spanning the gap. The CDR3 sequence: CASTQTGNQPQHF. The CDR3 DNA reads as TGTGCCAGCACCCAGACGGGCAATCAGCCCCAGCATTTT.

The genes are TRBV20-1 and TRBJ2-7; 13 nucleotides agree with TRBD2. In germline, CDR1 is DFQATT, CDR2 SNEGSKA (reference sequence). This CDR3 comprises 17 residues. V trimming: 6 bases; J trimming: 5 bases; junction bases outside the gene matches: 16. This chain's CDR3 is CSASSPGLAGTRNEQYF. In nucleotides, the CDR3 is TGCAGTGCCAGCAGCCCGGGACTAGCGGGGACTCGCAACGAGCAGTACTTC.

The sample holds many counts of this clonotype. CDR3 in amino acids: CASSLRGGGYTF. The CDR3 nucleotides read TGTGCCAGCAGTTTAAGGGGAGGAGGCTACACCTTC. The V gene is TRBV12-3 or TRBV12-4, the J gene TRBJ1-2, with a possible D match to TRBD1 (5 bases). Trimming pared 2 bases from V and 8 bases from J, leaving 9 bases between. The CDR3 spans 12 residues.

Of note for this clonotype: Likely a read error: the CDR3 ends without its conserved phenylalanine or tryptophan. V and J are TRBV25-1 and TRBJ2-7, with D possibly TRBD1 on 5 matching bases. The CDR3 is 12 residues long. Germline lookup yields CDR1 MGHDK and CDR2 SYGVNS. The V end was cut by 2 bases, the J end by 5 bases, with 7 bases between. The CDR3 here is CASSEQGDEQYL. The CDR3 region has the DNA TGTGCCAGCAGTGAACAGGGCGACGAGCAGTACCTC.

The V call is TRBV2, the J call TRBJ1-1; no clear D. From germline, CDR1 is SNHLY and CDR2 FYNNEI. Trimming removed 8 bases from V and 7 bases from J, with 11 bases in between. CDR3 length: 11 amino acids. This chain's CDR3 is CASGWQNEAFF. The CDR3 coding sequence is TGTGCCAGCGGCTGGCAAAATGAAGCTTTCTTT.

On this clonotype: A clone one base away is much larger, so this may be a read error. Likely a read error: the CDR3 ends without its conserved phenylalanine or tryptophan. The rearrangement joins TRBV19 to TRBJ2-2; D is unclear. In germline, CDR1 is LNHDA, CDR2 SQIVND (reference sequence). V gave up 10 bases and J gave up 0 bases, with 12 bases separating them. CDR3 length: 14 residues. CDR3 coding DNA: TGTGCCACCCGGACGCCTACGAACACCGGGGAGCTGTTTCTT. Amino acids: CATRTPTNTGELFL.

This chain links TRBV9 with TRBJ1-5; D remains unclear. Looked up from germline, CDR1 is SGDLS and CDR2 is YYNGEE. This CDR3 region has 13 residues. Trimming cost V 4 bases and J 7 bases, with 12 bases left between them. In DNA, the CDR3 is TGTGCCAGCAGCTTAGACGGGATCCAGCCCCAGCATTTT. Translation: CASSLDGIQPQHF.

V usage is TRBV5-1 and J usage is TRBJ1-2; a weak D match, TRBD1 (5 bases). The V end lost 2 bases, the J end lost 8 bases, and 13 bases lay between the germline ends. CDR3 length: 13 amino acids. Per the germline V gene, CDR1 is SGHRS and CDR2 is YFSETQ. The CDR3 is CASSFEGSGGYTF. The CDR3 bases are TGCGCCAGCAGCTTCGAGGGGTCGGGGGGCTACACCTTC.